This entry features one T cell receptor beta chain sequence. Antigen unknown. Those patients who had chemo-refractory metastatic non-small-cell lung cancer were given focal radiation along with CTLA-4 blockade through ipilimumab. The entry originates in a study of radiotherapy plus CTLA-4 blockade in lung cancer. At the level of the study: Patients showed objective responses in about 20% of cases, and disease control was achieved by approximately 30%.

Study conclusions and caveats: The best predictor of response was reported to be early blood T cell clone dynamics, with interferon-beta. An expansion of tumor-derived TCR clones occurred in blood after radiotherapy plus ipilimumab.

Here immunoSEQ multiplex PCR was the method, and the copy in TCRdb shows in-frame clones only, minus some. The sample comprises 85,000 to 95,000 clones, roughly 80% of which are singletons, and roughly 26% rests with the top ten. The sample in question was peripheral blood, obtained from a patient treated with radiotherapy plus ipilimumab. The source is a human donor with non-small cell lung cancer that progressed on radiotherapy plus ipilimumab.

CDR3 nucleotides: TGTGCCAGCAGTCATGACACCCTCGCCTACAATGAGCAGTTCTTC. Translation: CASSHDTLAYNEQFF. The chain recombines TRBV27 with TRBJ2-1; D not resolved. Trimming removed 5 bases from V and 2 bases from J, with 13 bases in between. The CDR3 is 15 residues long. Looked up from germline, CDR1 is MNHEY and CDR2 is SMNVEV (reference sequence).